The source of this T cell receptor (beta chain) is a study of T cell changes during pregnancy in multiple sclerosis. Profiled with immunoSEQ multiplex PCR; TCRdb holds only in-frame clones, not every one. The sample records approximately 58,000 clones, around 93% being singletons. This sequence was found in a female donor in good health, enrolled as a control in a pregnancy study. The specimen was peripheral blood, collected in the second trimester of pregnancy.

The CDR3 here is CASSQGDRYYKETQYF. In DNA, the CDR3 is TGTGCCAGCAGCCAAGGGGACAGATATTACAAAGAGACCCAGTACTTC. This chain links TRBV14 with TRBJ2-5; 7 bases are shared with TRBD1. Germline CDR1 reads SGHDN; CDR2 reads FVKESK. This CDR3 has 16 residues. Germline trimming cut 1 base from V and 3 bases from J; bases unmatched to any gene: 8.